This T cell receptor beta chain was identified during a study of blood T cell repertoires in COVID-19. This CDR3 region has 14 residues. Unmatched junction bases numbered 1, after V lost 4 bases and J lost 4 bases. Germline CDR1 SNHLY, CDR2 FYNNEI. Assay used: immunoSEQ multiplex PCR; TCRdb lists only in-frame clones, some missing. The top ten clones hold 0.62% of a sample with roughly 200,000 clones, 90% of them seen once. The chain has TRBV2 and TRBJ1-5; the match to TRBD1 covers 10 bases. The specimen sequenced was peripheral blood. This clonotype was sampled from a man aged 50 to 59 with acute or convalescent COVID-19. The CDR3 DNA reads TGTGCCAGCAGTGGGGACAGGGGTAATCAGCCCCAGCATTTT. Amino acid sequence: CASSGDRGNQPQHF.